This entry lists 19 T cell receptor beta chains sequenced from one sample in a study of blood T cell repertoires in COVID-19. Profiled with immunoSEQ multiplex PCR; TCRdb holds only in-frame clones, not every one. The sample yields about 280,000 clones, less than 95% seen once. Sequenced material: PBMCs or T cells enriched from blood (not recorded which). Receptors originate from a man aged 40-55 years who had been exposed to COVID-19.

Written as DNA, the CDR3 is TGTGCCAGCAGCGGACAGGGGGGCGAAAAACTGTTTTTT. It codes for CASSGQGGEKLFF. This chain connects TRBV6-5 to TRBJ1-4; TRBD1 aligns across 10 bases. The V gene's germline CDR1 is MNHEY and CDR2 SVGAGI. The CDR3 has 13 residues. Trimming at V came to 6 bases and at J to 8 bases, leaving 3 bases not matched to a gene.

This clone was observed a single time. V and J are TRBV18 and TRBJ2-1; 7 nucleotides agree with TRBD1. CDR3 length equals 15 residues. V lost 3 bases to trimming and J lost 6 bases; unmatched junction nucleotides: 8. Germline values: CDR1 KGHSH, CDR2 LQKENI. CDR3 DNA: TGTGCCAGCTCACCTAACCCCCCAGGGGGCAATGAGCAGTTCTTC. As protein: CASSPNPPGGNEQFF.

This clone came up once. The chain couples TRBV14 to TRBJ1-5; no clear D gene. CDR1 is SGHDN, CDR2 FVKESK, per germline. V was clipped by 4 bases and J by 3 bases, with 7 bases between them. The CDR3 covers 13 residues. CDR3 DNA sequence: TGTGCCAGCAGCCTCGGGGTCAATCAGCCCCAGCATTTT. The encoded protein is CASSLGVNQPQHF.

This sequence joins TRBV5-4 and TRBJ1-6; maybe TRBD1 (5 bases). CDR3 length: 13 amino acids. Germline lookup yields CDR1 SGHNT and CDR2 YYREEE (reference sequence). V was trimmed by 5 bases and J by 7 bases, leaving 10 bases between them. In DNA form, the CDR3 reads TGTGCCAGCAGTGTGCAGGGCAATTCACCCCTCCACTTT. It yields the protein CASSVQGNSPLHF.

The chain links TRBV5-1 to TRBJ2-2; the D gene is possibly TRBD1 (7 bases). Trimming took off 3 bases at V and 0 bases at J, with 18 bases between the two ends. The CDR3 runs 18 residues. Germline CDR1 reads SGHRS; CDR2 reads YFSETQ. The CDR3 loop reads CASSSRGDRRTNTGELFF. DNA of the CDR3: TGCGCCAGCAGCTCCAGGGGGGACAGACGAACGAACACCGGGGAGCTGTTTTTT.

The CDR3 bases are TGTGCCAGCAGCCAAGGACCTAGCGGGAGTTCGTACGAGCAGTACTTC. Translating it yields CASSQGPSGSSYEQYF. The rearrangement uses TRBV3-1 (or the pseudogene TRBV3-2) and TRBJ2-7, with TRBD2 matching 10 bases. The CDR3 loop spans 16 amino acids. Germline trimming cut 1 base from V and 4 bases from J; bases unmatched to any gene: 7. From germline, CDR1 is LGHDT and CDR2 YNNKEL (reference sequence).

This chain connects TRBV7-9 to TRBJ1-5; 7 positions agree with TRBD1. V was pared by 5 bases and J by 2 bases, with 3 bases of the junction left unmatched. This CDR3 spans 14 amino acids. Germline lookup yields CDR1 SEHNR and CDR2 FQNEAQ (reference sequence). The CDR3 is CASSHTGGNQPQHF. The DNA of the CDR3 is TGTGCCAGCAGCCACACAGGGGGCAATCAGCCCCAGCATTTT.

The chain links TRBV27 to TRBJ2-7; TRBD1 aligns across 10 bases. Germline values: CDR1 MNHEY, CDR2 SMNVEV (reference sequence). This CDR3 contains 12 residues. Trimming cost V 8 bases and J 3 bases; bases outside gene matches: 1. The CDR3 is CASWDRGYEQYF. CDR3 nucleotides: TGTGCCAGCTGGGACAGGGGCTACGAGCAGTACTTC.

This clone was detected once. The J gene is TRBJ2-7, the V gene TRBV6-2 or TRBV6-3, with 8 nucleotides matching TRBD2. This CDR3 region has 15 residues. With 6 bases clipped from V and 4 bases from J, the junction kept 11 bases outside the gene matches. The germline V gene encodes CDR1 MNHEY and CDR2 SVGEGT. The DNA for the CDR3 is TGTGCCAGCAGCCTAACTAGCGGCCCCCCGTACGAGCAGTACTTC. Translating gives CASSLTSGPPYEQYF.

This chain links TRBV5-4 with TRBJ2-7, with TRBD1 matching over 8 bases. This CDR3 has 15 residues. In germline, CDR1 is SGHNT, CDR2 YYREEE (reference sequence). Trimming at V came to 4 bases and at J to 3 bases, leaving 9 bases not matched to a gene. In DNA form, the CDR3 reads TGTGCCAGCAGCCTGTCGGGACAGGCACACTACGAGCAGTACTTC. It specifies CASSLSGQAHYEQYF.

This clone has more than one count but fewer than ten. The chain links TRBV24-1 to TRBJ1-6; TRBD1 agrees at 7 bases. Germline CDR1 is KGHDR and CDR2 is SFDVKD. The CDR3 is 14 amino acids. V lost 4 bases, J lost 6 bases, and 2 bases stayed unmatched. CDR3 nucleotide sequence: TGTGCCACCAGTGAGACAGGGAGTAATTCACCCCTCCACTTT. Protein: CATSETGSNSPLHF.

The chain uses TRBV28 and TRBJ2-7, with D hard to call. CDR1 is MDHEN, CDR2 SYDVKM, per germline. Trimming removed 8 bases at V and 4 bases at J, with 12 bases between. This CDR3 comprises 12 residues. The CDR3 DNA is TGTGCCAGCCAACGTACAGAATACGAGCAGTACTTC. Its translation: CASQRTEYEQYF.

The chain couples TRBV15 to TRBJ2-5, with D perhaps TRBD1 (5 bases). Germline V gene data show CDR1 as LNHNV and CDR2 as YYDKDF (reference sequence). Trimming removed 0 bases from V and 4 bases from J, with 12 bases in between. CDR3 length: 15 amino acids. In DNA, the CDR3 is TGTGCCACCAGCAGAGATAGGGGTTTAGGAGAGACCCAGTACTTC. This translates into CATSRDRGLGETQYF.

This chain connects TRBV18 to TRBJ2-3, with D tentatively TRBD1 (7 bases). There are 15 residues in the CDR3. Germline V CDR1 and CDR2: KGHSH, LQKENI. V lost 6 bases and J 1 base, leaving 14 bases between the germline ends. The CDR3 nucleotides are TGTGCCAGCTCCCGCAGGGGGGTAGGCACAGATACGCAGTATTTT. This encodes CASSRRGVGTDTQYF.

This chain links TRBV9 with TRBJ2-2, with D perhaps TRBD2 (5 bases). Germline V gene data show CDR1 as SGDLS and CDR2 as YYNGEE. This CDR3 contains 15 residues. Trimming removed 9 bases at V and 0 bases at J, with 15 bases between. CDR3 DNA: TGTGCCACCGGGCCGGGGTCAGCGAACACCGGGGAGCTGTTTTTT. Its translation is CATGPGSANTGELFF.

This clone was detected a few times. For the CDR3, the DNA is TGTGCCAGCAGCTTCAGGGGGAGCACCGGGGAGCTGTTTTTT. Residues: CASSFRGSTGELFF. J is TRBJ2-2 and V is TRBV5-4; 7 positions agree with TRBD1. V shed 2 bases and J 4 bases; nucleotides not matched to a gene: 2. Germline loops: CDR1 SGHNT, CDR2 YYREEE (reference sequence). The CDR3 has 14 residues.

This clone was detected a few times. This chain joins TRBV9 and TRBJ2-2, with 10 nucleotides matching TRBD1. The CDR3 length is 15 residues. Germline V gene data show CDR1 as SGDLS and CDR2 as YYNGEE. V was pared by 0 bases and J by 4 bases, with 0 bases of the junction left unmatched. CDR3 DNA: TGTGCCAGCAGCGTAGGGACAGGGGGCACCGGGGAGCTGTTTTTT. Protein product: CASSVGTGGTGELFF.

The gene calls are TRBV30 and TRBJ2-3; TRBD2 is a possible D gene (6 bases). Germline CDR1 and CDR2: GTSNPN and SVGIG (reference sequence). Between the trimmed V and J ends, which lost 8 bases and 4 bases, there was a span of 16 bases. The length of the CDR3 is 13 residues. CDR3 protein: CASVRGNADTQYF. Here the CDR3 DNA reads TGTGCCAGTGTGCGGGGTAACGCAGATACGCAGTATTTT.

The chain joins TRBV28 to TRBJ2-1; 11 bases map to TRBD2. Germline CDR1 MDHEN, CDR2 SYDVKM. The length of the CDR3 is 18 residues. V lost 8 bases, J lost 8 bases, and 20 bases stayed unmatched. This chain's CDR3 is CASASGTSGNPLADEQFF. CDR3 coding DNA: TGTGCCAGCGCATCCGGGACTAGCGGTAACCCACTCGCCGATGAGCAGTTCTTC.